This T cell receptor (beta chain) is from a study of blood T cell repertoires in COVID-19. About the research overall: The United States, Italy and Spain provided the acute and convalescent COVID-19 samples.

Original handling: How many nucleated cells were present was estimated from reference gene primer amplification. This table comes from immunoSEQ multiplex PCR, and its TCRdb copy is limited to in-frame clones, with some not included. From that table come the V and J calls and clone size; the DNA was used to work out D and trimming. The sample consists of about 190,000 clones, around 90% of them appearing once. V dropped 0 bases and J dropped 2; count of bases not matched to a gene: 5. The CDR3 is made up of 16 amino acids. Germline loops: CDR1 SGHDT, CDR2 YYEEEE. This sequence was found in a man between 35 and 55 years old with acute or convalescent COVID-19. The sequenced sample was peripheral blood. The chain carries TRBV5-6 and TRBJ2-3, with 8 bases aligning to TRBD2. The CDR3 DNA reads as TGTGCCAGCAGCTTGGGACTAGCGCGTAACACAGATACGCAGTATTTT. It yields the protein CASSLGLARNTDTQYF.